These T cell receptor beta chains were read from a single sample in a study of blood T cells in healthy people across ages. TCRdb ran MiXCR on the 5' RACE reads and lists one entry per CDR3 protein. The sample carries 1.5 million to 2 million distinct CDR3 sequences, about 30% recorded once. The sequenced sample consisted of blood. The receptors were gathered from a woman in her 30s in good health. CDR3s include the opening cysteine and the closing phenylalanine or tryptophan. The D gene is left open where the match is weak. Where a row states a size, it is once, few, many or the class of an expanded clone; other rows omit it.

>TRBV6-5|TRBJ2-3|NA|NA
CASSDSWGADTQYF
TGTGCCAGCAGCGACTCTTGGGGGGCAGATACGCAGTATTTT
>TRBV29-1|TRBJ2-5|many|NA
CSVDRGSQETQYF
TGCAGCGTTGACAGGGGATCGCAAGAGACCCAGTACTTC
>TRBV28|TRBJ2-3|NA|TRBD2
CASARGGRTDTQYF
TGTGCCTCCGCTCGGGGGGGCAGGACAGATACGCAGTATTTT
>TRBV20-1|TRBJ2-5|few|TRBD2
CSAPPLAGGRETQYF
TGCAGTGCTCCCCCGCTAGCGGGGGGGCGAGAGACCCAGTACTTC
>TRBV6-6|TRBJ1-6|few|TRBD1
CASSSDRGKFSPLHF
TGTGCCAGCAGTTCGGACAGGGGAAAATTCTCACCCCTCCACTTT
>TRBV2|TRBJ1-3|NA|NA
CASSETLPTVSGNTIYF
TGTGCCAGCAGTGAAACACTACCGACAGTGTCTGGAAACACCATATATTTT
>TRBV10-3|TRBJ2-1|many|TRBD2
CAIRLGTSGRGYNEQFF
TGTGCCATCAGGCTAGGGACTAGCGGGAGGGGGTACAATGAGCAGTTCTTC
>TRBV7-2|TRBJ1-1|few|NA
CAGATGMNTEAFF
TGTGCAGGGGCGACAGGTATGAACACTGAAGCTTTCTTT
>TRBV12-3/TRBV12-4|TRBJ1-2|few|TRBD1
CASSQSRTGNYGYTF
TGTGCCAGCAGTCAGTCGAGGACAGGGAACTATGGCTACACCTTC
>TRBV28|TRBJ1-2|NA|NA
CASTRGGQSYGYTF
TGTGCCAGCACTCGAGGAGGGCAGTCTTATGGCTACACCTTC